The 9 T cell receptor beta chains presented below share a single source sample, sequenced in a study of blood T cell repertoires in COVID-19 (dated by TCRdb to 2018 to 2020). The method was the immunoSEQ multiplex PCR assay. TCRdb carries this immuneACCESS record with in-frame sequences only. Its versions omit some clonotypes, under half of them owing to an unresolved V gene in the studies checked, with the rest unexplained. Within this sample are about 140,000 clones, with approximately 83% of them counted one time only. Clones ranked in the top ten supply roughly 1.6% of the sample. Material for sequencing was peripheral blood. The receptors originated from a human donor in a cohort sampled during active COVID-19.

This clone came up a few times. This chain uses TRBV11-3 with TRBJ2-2; tentatively, D is TRBD2 (5 bases). From germline, CDR1 is SGHNT and CDR2 YENEEA. The CDR3 extends over 14 amino acids. V lost 5 bases and J 1 base, leaving 8 bases between the germline ends. The CDR3 here is CASSLRGNTGELFF. Written as DNA, the CDR3 is TGTGCCAGCAGCCTTCGGGGGAACACCGGGGAGCTGTTTTTT.

This chain joins TRBV6-5 and TRBJ1-5, with no clear D. CDR3 length: 15 residues. Germline CDR1 MNHEY, CDR2 SVGAGI. Trimming shortened V by 0 bases and J by 5 bases, and 11 bases separated the two germline ends. Written as DNA, the CDR3 is TGTGCCAGCAGTTACTCGAGTGGAGGACATCAGCCCCAGCATTTT. This encodes CASSYSSGGHQPQHF.

Concerning this clone itself: The same CDR3 can be traced to other DNA sequences in this sample. The chain couples TRBV25-1 to TRBJ1-3; no clear D gene. Trimming took 9 bases from V and 0 from J, leaving 15 bases between them. The CDR3 sequence is 15 residues long. Germline values: CDR1 MGHDK, CDR2 SYGVNS. Written as DNA, the CDR3 is TGTGCCAGTTCCCCCACGGGAGTCTCTGGAAACACCATATATTTT. Encoded protein: CASSPTGVSGNTIYF.

About this clone itself: At one end, the junction sequence differs from germline, possibly due to a read error. The DNA for the CDR3 is TGTGCTAGCAGTACAGACAGGGGCAATGAGCAGTTCTTC. Amino acid sequence: CASSTDRGNEQFF. This chain links TRBV7-7 with TRBJ2-1, with TRBD1 matching over 8 bases. The CDR3 has 13 amino acids. Germline CDR1 SSHAT, CDR2 FNYEAQ (reference sequence).

This clone is a singleton in its sample. CDR3 DNA sequence: TGTGCCAGCAGCGGCTCCGGGACAGGGGCGGAGACCCAGTACTTC. Encoded protein: CASSGSGTGAETQYF. The chain employs TRBV5-4 and TRBJ2-5, with TRBD1 matching over 10 bases. The J segment lost 5 bases and the V segment lost 4 bases, leaving 8 bases of the junction unmatched. The V gene's germline CDR1 is SGHNT and CDR2 YYREEE (reference sequence). The CDR3 is made up of 15 amino acids.

The rearrangement uses TRBV7-8 and TRBJ1-2; tentative D call: TRBD1 (5 bases). The CDR3 is 15 residues long. V was pared by 2 bases and J by 4 bases, with 14 bases between. CDR1 SGHVS and CDR2 FQNEAQ come from the germline V gene. This CDR3 reads CASSLSPTVVYGYTF. DNA for the CDR3: TGTGCCAGCAGCTTAAGCCCGACAGTCGTCTATGGCTACACCTTC. Using reference TRBV7-8 and TRBJ1-2 for the parts outside the CDR3, the full variable domain is GAGVSQSPRYKVAKRGQDVALRCDPISGHVSLFWYQQALGQGPEFLTYFQNEAQLDKSGLPSDRFFAERPEGSVSTLKIQRTQQEDSAVYLCASSLSPTVVYGYTFGSGTRLTVV.

The CDR3 nucleotides read TGTGCCAGTAGTACGCTTCAAGGACTAGCGGGAGGACAGTTCTTC. Amino acid sequence: CASSTLQGLAGGQFF. The V gene is TRBV19, the J gene TRBJ2-1; 14 bases fit TRBD2. The V segment lost 4 bases and the J segment 13 bases; nucleotides outside the gene matches: 9. This CDR3 region has 15 residues. Germline CDR1 and CDR2: LNHDA and SQIVND (reference sequence).

This chain joins TRBV11-2 and TRBJ2-1; TRBD1 aligns across 10 bases. This CDR3 contains 14 residues. Germline trimming cut 1 base from V and 9 bases from J; bases unmatched to any gene: 3. The germline CDR1 and CDR2 sequences are SGHAT and FQNNGV. The CDR3 loop is CASSLGGTGVEQFF. CDR3 coding DNA: TGTGCCAGCAGCTTAGGCGGGACAGGGGTTGAGCAGTTCTTC.

This chain uses TRBV3-1 (or the pseudogene TRBV3-2) with TRBJ2-7, with TRBD2 identical over 13 bases. Germline V lookup: CDR1 LGHDT, CDR2 YNNKEL (reference sequence). The CDR3 covers 16 residues. J gave up 7 bases and V 7 bases, and 13 bases lay outside the gene matches. Here the CDR3 reads CASTTSGLAGVREQYF. For the CDR3, the DNA is TGTGCCAGCACCACTTCCGGACTAGCGGGGGTCCGGGAGCAGTACTTC.